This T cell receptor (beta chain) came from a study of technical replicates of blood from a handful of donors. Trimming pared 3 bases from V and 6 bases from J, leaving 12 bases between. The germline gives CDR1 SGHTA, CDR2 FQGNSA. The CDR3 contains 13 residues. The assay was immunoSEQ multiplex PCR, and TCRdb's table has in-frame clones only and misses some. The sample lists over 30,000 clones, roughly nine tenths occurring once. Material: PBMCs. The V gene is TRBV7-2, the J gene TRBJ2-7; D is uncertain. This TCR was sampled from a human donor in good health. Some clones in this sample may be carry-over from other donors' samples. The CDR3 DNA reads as TGTGCCAGCAGCTTCCTGGCTCCGGGCGAGCAGTACTTC. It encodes CASSFLAPGEQYF.